This T cell receptor beta chain emerged from a study of blood T cell repertoires in COVID-19 (TCRdb year 2020). As for the study more broadly: Collaborator samples came from the United States, Italy and Spain and covered acute and convalescent phases of COVID-19. Where HLA class I and class II types were available, the types were taken from metadata supplied by the sample provider, not from assay-based typing. Nearly every sample came with metadata listing a de-identified subject ID, COVID-19 status, age in years and sex. The material from the prospective study consisted of cDNA or gDNA derived from T cells, B-cell-depleted T cells, or PBMCs. The dataset comprised deeply sampled blood TCRbeta repertoires from subjects exposed to, actively infected with, or recovered from COVID-19. The samples were drawn from two sources: the first 160 participants of the ongoing ImmuneRACE study, and over 1,000 subjects contributed by 6 global collaborators. The repertoires were released in a freely available public database meant as a resource for research on the immune response to SARS-CoV-2. What the study reported, not specific to this receptor: How much clinical and demographic metadata was included differed by source and by participant, and the metadata was provided uncurated.

Looking up the germline V gene (reference sequence) yields CDR1 SGHNT and CDR2 YYREEE. CDR3 length: 17 amino acids, cysteine to phenylalanine. The CDR3 DNA has 51 bases and is translated from base 1. V ends up 3 bases short and J 0 bases short, with an unmatched junction base count of 4. As concerns this clone: This receptor's antigen is unknown. No base qualities exist here, and no much larger clone lies one base off it.

The immunoSEQ Assay, a bias-controlled multiplex PCR, was used to amplify TCRbeta CDR3 regions from genomic DNA. For the original study's pipeline: Within the assay, amplification of reference gene primers was used to estimate how many nucleated cells each sample contained. To quantify the absolute abundance of each unique TCRbeta CDR3 rearrangement, sequence reads were collapsed and filtered. For each sample, productive Simpson clonality was calculated as the square root of Simpson's diversity index across productive rearrangements. Sourced from immuneACCESS, this table was stored by TCRdb with only in-frame sequences that have V and J called. A share of the clones is absent; for the studies checked, an unresolved V gene accounts for under half, and the remainder has no known explanation. The V and J calls and clone size come from that table; D and trimming were worked out from the DNA. The sample includes some 300,000 clones, with almost 90% observed a single time. Of the sample, about 1% falls within the top ten clones.

In Seattle, one collaborating source enrolled patients while the infection was active and tracked those patients longitudinally over the course of disease. The collaborating institutions used their own protocols to collect whole blood in K2EDTA tubes. For TCRbeta analysis, collaborators shipped samples in one of three forms: frozen whole blood, isolated PBMCs, or DNA extracted from either of those sample types. Sequenced sample: peripheral blood. The receptor's source is a woman aged 40 to 50 with COVID-19, enrolled during active disease. This chain is built from TRBV5-4 and TRBJ2-2; TRBD2 fits 11 bases in the junction. The CDR3 protein sequence reads: CASSYGTSGSNTGELFF. The nucleotide sequence is TGTGCCAGCAGCTACGGGACTAGCGGATCGAACACCGGGGAGCTGTTTTTT.